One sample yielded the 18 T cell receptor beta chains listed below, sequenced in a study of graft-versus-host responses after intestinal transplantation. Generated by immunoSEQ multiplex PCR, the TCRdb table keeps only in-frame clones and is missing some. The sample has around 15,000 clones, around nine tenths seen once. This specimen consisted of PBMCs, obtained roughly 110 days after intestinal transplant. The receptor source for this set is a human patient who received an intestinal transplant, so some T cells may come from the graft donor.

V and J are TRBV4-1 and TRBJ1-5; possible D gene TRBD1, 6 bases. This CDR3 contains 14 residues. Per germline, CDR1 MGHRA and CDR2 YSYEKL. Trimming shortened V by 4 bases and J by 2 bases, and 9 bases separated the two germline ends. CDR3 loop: CASSPRQGNQPQHF. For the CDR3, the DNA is TGCGCCAGCAGCCCGAGACAGGGCAATCAGCCCCAGCATTTT.

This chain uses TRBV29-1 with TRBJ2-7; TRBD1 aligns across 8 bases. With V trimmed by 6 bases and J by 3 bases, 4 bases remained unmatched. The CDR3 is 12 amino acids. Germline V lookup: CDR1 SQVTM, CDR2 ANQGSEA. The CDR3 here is CSVRTGGYEQYF. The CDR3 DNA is TGCAGCGTGCGAACAGGGGGCTACGAGCAGTACTTC.

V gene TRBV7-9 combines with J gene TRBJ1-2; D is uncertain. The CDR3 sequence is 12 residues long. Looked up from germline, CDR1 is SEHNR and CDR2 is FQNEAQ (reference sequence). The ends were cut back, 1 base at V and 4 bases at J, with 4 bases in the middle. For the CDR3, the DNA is TGTGCCAGCAGCTTAGGGACCTATGGCTACACCTTC. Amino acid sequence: CASSLGTYGYTF.

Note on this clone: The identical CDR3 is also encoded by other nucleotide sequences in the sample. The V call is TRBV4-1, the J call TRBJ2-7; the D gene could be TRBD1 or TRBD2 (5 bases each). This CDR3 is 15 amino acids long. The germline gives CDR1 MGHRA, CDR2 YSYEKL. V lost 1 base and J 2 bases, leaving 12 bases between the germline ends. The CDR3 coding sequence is TGCGCCAGCAGCCAAGGAGAGGGGCGGGCCTACGAGCAGTACTTC. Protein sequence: CASSQGEGRAYEQYF.

The CDR3 coding sequence is TGTGCCATCAGTGAGCGAGGAGGGTATTATGGCTACACCTTC. It translates to CAISERGGYYGYTF. This chain joins TRBV10-3 and TRBJ1-2, with D unclear. The CDR3 totals 14 residues. The germline CDR1 and CDR2 sequences are ENHRY and SYGVKD. The V end was cut by 2 bases, the J end by 5 bases, with 12 bases between.

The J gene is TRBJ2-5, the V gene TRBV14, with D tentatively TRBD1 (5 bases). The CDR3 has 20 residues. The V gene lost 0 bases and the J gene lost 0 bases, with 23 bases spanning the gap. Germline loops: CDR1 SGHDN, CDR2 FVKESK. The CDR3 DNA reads TGTGCCAGCAGCCAAGATCGCCCCTACTATACACGACAGAACCAAGAGACCCAGTACTTC. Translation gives CASSQDRPYYTRQNQETQYF.

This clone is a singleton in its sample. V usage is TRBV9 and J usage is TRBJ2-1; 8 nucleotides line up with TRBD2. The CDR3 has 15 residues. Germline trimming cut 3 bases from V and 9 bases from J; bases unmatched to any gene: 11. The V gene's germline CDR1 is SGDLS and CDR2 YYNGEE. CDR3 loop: CASSASGGGVTEQFF. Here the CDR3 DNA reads TGTGCCAGCAGCGCCAGCGGGGGAGGGGTCACTGAGCAGTTCTTC.

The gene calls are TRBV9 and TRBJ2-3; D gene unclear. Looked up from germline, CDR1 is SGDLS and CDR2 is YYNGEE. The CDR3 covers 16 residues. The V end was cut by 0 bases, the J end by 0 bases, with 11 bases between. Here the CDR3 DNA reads TGTGCCAGCAGCGTAGTCGGACCCCCTAGCACAGATACGCAGTATTTT. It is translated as CASSVVGPPSTDTQYF.

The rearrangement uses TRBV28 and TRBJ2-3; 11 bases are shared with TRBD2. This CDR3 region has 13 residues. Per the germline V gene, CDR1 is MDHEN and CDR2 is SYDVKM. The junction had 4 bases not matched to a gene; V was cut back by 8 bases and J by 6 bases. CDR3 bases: TGTGCCAGCGACCGACTAGCGGGGGATACGCAGTATTTT. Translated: CASDRLAGDTQYF.

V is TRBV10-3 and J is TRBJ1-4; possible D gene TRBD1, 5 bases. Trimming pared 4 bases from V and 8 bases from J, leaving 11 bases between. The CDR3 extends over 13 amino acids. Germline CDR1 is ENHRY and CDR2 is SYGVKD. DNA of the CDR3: TGTGCCATCAGTGTCGGGGGAAGCGAAAAACTGTTTTTT. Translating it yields CAISVGGSEKLFF.

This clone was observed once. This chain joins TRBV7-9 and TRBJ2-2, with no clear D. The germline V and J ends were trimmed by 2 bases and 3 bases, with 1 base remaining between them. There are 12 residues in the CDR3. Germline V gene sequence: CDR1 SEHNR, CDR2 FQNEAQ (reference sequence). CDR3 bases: TGTGCCAGCAGCTTATACACCGGGGAGCTGTTTTTT. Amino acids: CASSLYTGELFF.

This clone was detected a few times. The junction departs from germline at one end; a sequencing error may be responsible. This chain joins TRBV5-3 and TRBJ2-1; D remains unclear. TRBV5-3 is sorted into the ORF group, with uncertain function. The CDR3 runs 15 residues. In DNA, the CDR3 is TGTGCCAGCAGCTCTCAGGCCGGCTCCTACAATGAGCAGTTCTTC. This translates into CASSSQAGSYNEQFF.

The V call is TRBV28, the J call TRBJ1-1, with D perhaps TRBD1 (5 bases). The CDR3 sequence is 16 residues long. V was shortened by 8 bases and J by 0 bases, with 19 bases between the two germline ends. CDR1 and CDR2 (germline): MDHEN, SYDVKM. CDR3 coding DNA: TGTGCCAGCGGGACTGGGGGAAAGGACATGAACACTGAAGCTTTCTTT. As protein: CASGTGGKDMNTEAFF. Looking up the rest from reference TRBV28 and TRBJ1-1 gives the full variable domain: DVKVTQSSRYLVKRTGEKVFLECVQDMDHENMFWYRQDPGLGLRLIYFSYDVKMKEKGDIPEGYSVSREKKERFSLILESASTNQTSMYLCASGTGGKDMNTEAFFGQGTRLTVV.

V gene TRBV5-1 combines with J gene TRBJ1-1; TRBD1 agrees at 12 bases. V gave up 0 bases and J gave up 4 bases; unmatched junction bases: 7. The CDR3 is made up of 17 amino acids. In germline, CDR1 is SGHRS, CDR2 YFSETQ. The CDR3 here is CASSLGRDRGRSTEAFF. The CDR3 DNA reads TGCGCCAGCAGCTTGGGCCGGGACAGGGGGCGTTCCACTGAAGCTTTCTTT.

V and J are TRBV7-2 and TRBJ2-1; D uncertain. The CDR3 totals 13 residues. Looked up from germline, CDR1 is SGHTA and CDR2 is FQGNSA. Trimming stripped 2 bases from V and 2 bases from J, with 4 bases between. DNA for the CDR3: TGTGCCAGCAGCTTATACCCCTACAATGAGCAGTTCTTC. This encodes CASSLYPYNEQFF. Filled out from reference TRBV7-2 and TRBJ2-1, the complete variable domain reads GAGVSQSPSNKVTEKGKDVELRCDPISGHTALYWYRQSLGQGLEFLIYFQGNSAPDKSGLPSDRFSAERTGGSVSTLTIQRTQQEDSAVYLCASSLYPYNEQFFGPGTRLTVL.

The CDR3 coding sequence is TGTGCCAGCAGTTACGCACGCACAGATACGCAGTATTTT. This sequence encodes CASSYARTDTQYF. V and J are TRBV6-6 and TRBJ2-3, with D unresolved. This CDR3 contains 13 residues. The V end was cut by 2 bases, the J end by 1 base, with 4 bases between. CDR1 MNHNY and CDR2 SVGAGI come from the germline V gene (reference sequence).

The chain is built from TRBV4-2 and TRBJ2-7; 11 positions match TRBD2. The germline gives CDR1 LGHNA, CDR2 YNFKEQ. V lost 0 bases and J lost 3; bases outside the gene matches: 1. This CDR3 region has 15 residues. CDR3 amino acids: CASSQDTSGSYEQYF. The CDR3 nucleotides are TGTGCCAGCAGCCAAGATACTAGCGGGAGCTACGAGCAGTACTTC.

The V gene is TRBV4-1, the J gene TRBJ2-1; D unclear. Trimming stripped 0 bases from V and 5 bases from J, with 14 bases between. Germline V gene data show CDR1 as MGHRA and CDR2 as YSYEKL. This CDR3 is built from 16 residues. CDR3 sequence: CASSQDSLVTDNEQFF. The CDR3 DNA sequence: TGCGCCAGCAGCCAAGATAGTTTAGTAACGGACAATGAGCAGTTCTTC.